This TCR beta chain is from a study of T cell responses to AZD1222 COVID-19 vaccine. Clones were sequenced by immunoSEQ multiplex PCR, and TCRdb holds only the in-frame ones, with some missing. This table holds about 140,000 clones, more than 75% found once. This CDR3 contains 15 residues. Per germline, CDR1 SGHTA and CDR2 FQGNSA. V gave up 2 bases and J gave up 8 bases; unmatched junction bases: 5. The chain links TRBV7-2 to TRBJ1-4; 10 nucleotides agree with TRBD1. This receptor was identified in an adult who received the AZD1222 COVID-19 vaccine. Sequenced here: peripheral blood, sampled 28 days after the second AZD1222 dose. The CDR3 loop reads CASSLQTGGAEKLFF. In DNA form, the CDR3 reads TGTGCCAGCAGCTTACAGACAGGGGGCGCGGAAAAACTGTTTTTT.